The clone carrying this TCR beta chain was recorded many times. The target antigen is unknown. The sample originates from a study of early T cells in non-severe SARS-CoV-2 infection. Overall study results and limits: Sequences matched to VDJdb favored anti-spike CD8 responses, while private and CD4 specificities were missed.

This CDR3 has 14 amino acids. V was shortened by 0 bases and J by 0 bases, with 6 bases between the two germline ends. Looked up from germline, CDR1 is SGHRS and CDR2 is YFSETQ. The protocol attached unique molecular identifiers to individual cDNA molecules. Each CDR3 protein is one row after TCRdb ran MiXCR on the 5' RACE reads. The sample has about 35,000 distinct CDR3 sequences; 5% are singletons. The chain recombines TRBV5-1 with TRBJ1-1; D remains unclear. Sequenced material: whole blood. The receptor's source is an adult who was a healthcare worker with PCR-confirmed SARS-CoV-2 infection or an uninfected control (not recorded which). The CDR3 DNA reads TGCGCCAGCAGCTTGGCTCAGATGAACACTGAAGCTTTCTTT. This encodes CASSLAQMNTEAFF.